The next 20 T cell receptor beta chains were all read from a single sample in a study of neoadjuvant anti-PD-1 for oral cavity cancer. Profiled with immunoSEQ multiplex PCR; TCRdb holds only in-frame clones, not every one. This sample has 15,000 or so clones, with around two thirds found just once. The source was PBMCs, collected before nivolumab (anti-PD-1) treatment. These receptors were collected from a person between 40 and 85 years old with oral cavity squamous cell carcinoma.

J is TRBJ2-4 and V is TRBV19, with no clear D. CDR3 length: 16 residues. The germline gives CDR1 LNHDA, CDR2 SQIVND (reference sequence). The germline V and J ends were trimmed by 5 bases and 4 bases, with 18 bases remaining between them. Written as DNA, the CDR3 is TGTGCCAGTAGTCCTTCCTGGGTGCATACGAAAAACATTCAGTACTTC. The encoded protein is CASSPSWVHTKNIQYF.

The chain uses TRBV6-1 and TRBJ1-5; no definite D call. With 3 bases removed from V and 0 bases from J, the gap between germline ends came to 6 bases. Germline-derived CDR1 and CDR2 are MNHNS and SASEGT. This CDR3 contains 14 residues. The CDR3 nucleotides read TGTGCCAGCAGTGACGGCTATAGCAATCAGCCCCAGCATTTT. It encodes CASSDGYSNQPQHF.

V and J are TRBV30 and TRBJ1-1, with D hard to call. The CDR3 has 12 residues. CDR1 and CDR2 from the germline V gene are GTSNPN and SVGIG (reference sequence). Trimming removed 5 bases at V and 4 bases at J, with 11 bases between. The CDR3 protein is CAWAYWATEAFF. The CDR3 nucleotides are TGTGCCTGGGCCTATTGGGCCACTGAAGCTTTCTTT.

The CDR3: CASAPGHLYEQYF. CDR3 DNA sequence: TGTGCCAGTGCTCCGGGACACCTCTACGAGCAGTACTTC. The J gene is TRBJ2-7, the V gene TRBV2, with D possibly being TRBD1 (6 bases). Trimming took off 9 bases at V and 3 bases at J, with 15 bases between the two ends. The CDR3 spans 13 residues. Per the germline V gene, CDR1 is SNHLY and CDR2 is FYNNEI.

The gene calls are TRBV19 and TRBJ1-2, with 7 nucleotides matching TRBD1. Trimming took 6 bases from V and 2 from J; bases not matched to a gene: 3. Germline V lookup: CDR1 LNHDA, CDR2 SQIVND (reference sequence). This CDR3 has 13 amino acids. As DNA, the CDR3 is TGTGCCAGTAGCCCGGGACAGAACTATGGCTACACCTTC. This gives the protein CASSPGQNYGYTF.

CDR3 sequence reads: CASSPRTSGGAYEQYF. For the CDR3, the DNA is TGCGCCAGCAGCCCGAGGACTAGCGGGGGGGCTTACGAGCAGTACTTC. The chain recombines TRBV5-1 with TRBJ2-7; TRBD2 matches 15 bases. Germline-derived CDR1 and CDR2 are SGHRS and YFSETQ. V shed 4 bases and J 4 bases; nucleotides not matched to a gene: 6. The CDR3 has 16 amino acids.

The rearrangement joins TRBV5-1 to TRBJ2-2; D not resolved. This CDR3 spans 15 amino acids. Germline V gives CDR1 SGHRS, CDR2 YFSETQ. The V end lost 1 base, the J end lost 2 bases, and 9 bases lay between the germline ends. In DNA, the CDR3 is TGCGCCAGCAGCTTGCCAGTCAGTAACACCGGGGAGCTGTTTTTT. Protein sequence: CASSLPVSNTGELFF.

The chain has TRBV29-1 and TRBJ2-7; D unresolved. Germline values: CDR1 SQVTM, CDR2 ANQGSEA. The CDR3 consists of 12 residues. V dropped 7 bases and J dropped 4 bases, with 14 bases sitting between them. CDR3 in DNA: TGCAGCGCCTGCGCCGGATTTTACGAGCAGTACTTC. It yields the protein CSACAGFYEQYF.

Only a few counts were recorded for this clone. The chain carries TRBV7-9 and TRBJ2-7; D gene uncertain. V was pared by 3 bases and J by 0 bases, with 12 bases between. The CDR3 is 15 residues long. From germline, CDR1 is SEHNR and CDR2 FQNEAQ (reference sequence). CDR3 bases: TGTGCCAGCAGCTTGTTGCCAGGCGCCTCCTACGAGCAGTACTTC. Encoded protein: CASSLLPGASYEQYF.

CDR3 in amino acids: CASSLFGTGGASDTQYF. Here the CDR3 DNA reads TGTGCCAGCAGTTTATTCGGGACAGGGGGCGCCTCAGATACGCAGTATTTT. The chain employs TRBV27 and TRBJ2-3, with 12 bases matching TRBD1. There are 17 residues in the CDR3. Germline V gives CDR1 MNHEY, CDR2 SMNVEV (reference sequence). The ends lost 1 base at V and 4 bases at J; junction bases unmatched: 6.

This clone was counted a few times. The rearrangement uses TRBV7-3 and TRBJ1-1, with unresolved D. The V end lost 5 bases, the J end lost 1 base, and 14 bases lay between the germline ends. This CDR3 comprises 15 residues. Germline V CDR1 and CDR2: SGHTA, FQGTGA. This chain's CDR3 is CASSEMTAGNTEAFF. CDR3 in DNA: TGTGCCAGCAGCGAAATGACGGCGGGGAACACTGAAGCTTTCTTT.

The rearrangement uses TRBV29-1 and TRBJ1-5; 10 bases map to TRBD1. The CDR3 is made up of 14 amino acids. With 4 bases clipped from V and 6 bases from J, the junction kept 6 bases outside the gene matches. Germline loops: CDR1 SQVTM, CDR2 ANQGSEA. CDR3 nucleotides: TGCAGCGTTGGAGTGGGACAGGGGTCTCAGCCCCAGCATTTT. Translated, it gives CSVGVGQGSQPQHF.

The chain recombines TRBV7-9 with TRBJ1-1; a weak D match, TRBD1 (5 bases). The CDR3 has 13 amino acids. The V end was cut by 5 bases, the J end by 8 bases, with 15 bases between. The germline gives CDR1 SEHNR, CDR2 FQNEAQ (reference sequence). CDR3 sequence reads: CASSLPRRDEAFF. For the CDR3, the DNA is TGTGCCAGCAGCCTTCCCCGGAGGGACGAAGCTTTCTTT. The whole variable domain, filled in from reference TRBV7-9 and TRBJ1-1, reads DTGVSQNPRHKITKRGQNVTFRCDPISEHNRLYWYRQTLGQGPEFLTYFQNEAQLEKSRLLSDRFSAERPKGSFSTLEIQRTEQGDSAMYLCASSLPRRDEAFFGQGTRLTVV.

This clone occurred a few times. The CDR3 DNA sequence: TGTGCCAGCAGTGGTAGAGGGGGCAGTAATGAAAAACTGTTTTTT. Translation gives CASSGRGGSNEKLFF. This chain joins TRBV2 and TRBJ1-4; 7 nucleotides match TRBD1. Trimming took 4 bases from V and 4 from J; bases not matched to a gene: 6. The germline V gene has CDR1 SNHLY and CDR2 FYNNEI. This CDR3 contains 15 residues.

The V and J genes are TRBV12-1 and TRBJ1-5. TRBV12-1 is a pseudogene. CDR3 length: 15 residues. CDR3 DNA sequence: TGTGCCAGCAGCCTTGGCCGAATCGGGGGCCAGCCCCAGCATTTT. Its protein is CASSLGRIGGQPQHF.

The chain uses TRBV9 and TRBJ2-2; 8 nucleotides align to TRBD2. Looked up from germline, CDR1 is SGDLS and CDR2 is YYNGEE. The J segment lost 5 bases and the V segment lost 4 bases, leaving 7 bases of the junction unmatched. The CDR3 extends over 15 amino acids. For the CDR3, the DNA is TGTGCCAGCAGCCCACGGGGGGGCGTGACCGGGGAGCTGTTTTTT. Translating gives CASSPRGGVTGELFF.

CDR3 in amino acids: CASGSSGESRVGELFF. The CDR3 region has the DNA TGTGCTAGTGGTTCCTCGGGTGAGAGTCGGGTCGGGGAGCTGTTTTTT. The chain couples TRBV12-5 to TRBJ2-2; D is unclear. Germline values: CDR1 LGHNT, CDR2 FRNRAP. The CDR3 is made up of 16 amino acids. Deletions cut 4 bases from V and 7 bases from J, with 19 bases between.

The rearrangement joins TRBV6-5 to TRBJ1-1; 7 nucleotides agree with TRBD1. From germline, CDR1 is MNHEY and CDR2 SVGAGI. V dropped 7 bases and J dropped 7; count of bases not matched to a gene: 12. There are 14 residues in the CDR3. CDR3 amino acids: CASIRAQGSDEAFF. In DNA form, the CDR3 reads TGTGCCAGCATTCGCGCACAGGGGTCAGATGAAGCTTTCTTT.

The chain combines TRBV30 with TRBJ2-6, with TRBD1 matching over 10 bases. Germline V gives CDR1 GTSNPN, CDR2 SVGIG (reference sequence). The CDR3 is 18 amino acids. V dropped 4 bases and J dropped 4; count of bases not matched to a gene: 13. Written as DNA, the CDR3 is TGTGCCTGGACCGGACAGGGGGGTTACGAGAGAGGGGCCAACGTCCTGACTTTC. This gives the protein CAWTGQGGYERGANVLTF.

CDR3 loop: CSVPSGSSNEQFF. The CDR3 DNA follows: TGCAGCGTTCCTAGCGGGAGTTCCAATGAGCAGTTCTTC. The chain joins TRBV29-1 to TRBJ2-1; TRBD2 matches at 10 bases. The V gene's germline CDR1 is SQVTM and CDR2 ANQGSEA. The CDR3 extends over 13 amino acids. The V gene end was trimmed by 5 bases and the J gene end by 6 bases; junction bases not matched to a gene: 4.